This T cell receptor (beta chain) came from a study of T-cell memory formation after mild COVID-19. TCRdb independently ran MiXCR on the 5' RACE reads; one entry per CDR3 protein. Seen here are approximately 490,000 distinct CDR3 sequences, just over 20% observed once, and the top ten hold roughly an eighth. Germline V CDR1 and CDR2: MGHRA, YSYEKL. The CDR3 extends over 16 amino acids. J was trimmed by 2 bases and V by 1 base; bases with no gene match: 8. Sequencing used PBMCs or a T cell subset sorted from them (not recorded which). V usage is TRBV4-1 and J usage is TRBJ2-7; 7 positions agree with TRBD1. This clonotype was sampled from an adult woman who had mild COVID-19 (a few samples of this study predate the infection). Cell type and time point are not known. The CDR3 nucleotides read TGCGCCAGCAGCCAAGGTCCCACAGGGGCGGCCTACGAGCAGTACTTC. Its protein product is CASSQGPTGAAYEQYF.